This T cell receptor (beta chain) stems from a study of T cell clones after liver transplantation. Study details: Liver transplant recipients had immunosuppression withdrawal attempted within 2 years. HCV positivity affected three of eight recipients; the rest lacked autoimmune or viral indications. Samples came pre-transplant, pre-randomization before withdrawal, and post-randomization after withdrawal ended. Study-level findings and limits: Circulating graft-donor-reactive CD4 TCRbeta sequences fell significantly post-transplant in 5 of 8 subjects.

Of note for this clone: Antigen specificity is unknown.

The germline V gene has CDR1 SGDLS and CDR2 YYNGEE. The V segment lost 3 bases and the J segment 6 bases; nucleotides outside the gene matches: 3. The CDR3 has 14 amino acids. The protocol was immunoSEQ multiplex PCR, while the TCRdb copy is restricted to in-frame clones and leaves out a portion. This table holds around 21,000 clones, roughly 92% found once. This sequence joins TRBV9 and TRBJ2-1; TRBD2 agrees at 10 bases. The receptor was isolated from a human patient who received a liver transplant. Some of the T cells may derive from the graft donor. Here the sequenced sample was CD8+ T cells from blood, taken about 26 months after liver transplant. Written as DNA, the CDR3 is TGTGCCAGCAGCGGCGGGACTAGCGTCAATGAGCAGTTCTTC. Its protein is CASSGGTSVNEQFF.